The 5 T cell receptor beta chains presented below share a single source sample, sequenced in a study of shared clonotypes between healthy human individuals. Terminally differentiated effector memory CD45RA+ cells were excluded from the naive CD8 cells, which were CD45RO-negative and positively selected for CCR7. Sequencing was performed with immunoSEQ multiplex PCR; in TCRdb, only in-frame clones are kept and a portion is missing. The data contain around 2,100,000 clones, just under 95% of them seen just once; the ten biggest clones take up approximately 1.2%. The sequenced sample consisted of naive CD8+ T cells sorted from blood. Receptors originate from a man younger than 35 in good health.

This clone was observed once. This chain uses TRBV7-9 with TRBJ1-4, with a weak D call TRBD1 (5 bases). The CDR3 is made up of 17 amino acids. V dropped 5 bases and J dropped 3 bases, with 19 bases sitting between them. CDR1 is SEHNR, CDR2 FQNEAQ, per germline (reference sequence). The CDR3 spells CASSQLGGEQANEKLFF. The CDR3 nucleotides read TGTGCCAGCAGCCAGCTCGGAGGGGAACAAGCTAATGAAAAACTGTTTTTT.

The V call is TRBV6-5, the J call TRBJ2-3, with 10 bases fitting TRBD2. V was clipped by 0 bases and J by 5 bases; unmatched bases: 5. The V gene's germline CDR1 is MNHEY and CDR2 SVGAGI. The CDR3 is made up of 16 amino acids. The CDR3 reads CASSYSVAGGQDTQYF. The CDR3 coding sequence is TGTGCCAGCAGTTACTCGGTAGCGGGAGGTCAAGATACGCAGTATTTT.

The chain has TRBV7-9 and TRBJ1-2; 12 bases are shared with TRBD1. The CDR3 sequence is 17 residues long. Germline-derived CDR1 and CDR2 are SEHNR and FQNEAQ (reference sequence). The V segment lost 0 bases and the J segment 4 bases; nucleotides outside the gene matches: 6. The CDR3 coding sequence is TGTGCCAGCAGCTTAGCGCTGGGACAGGGGGCATTCTATGGCTACACCTTC. Translating it yields CASSLALGQGAFYGYTF. The full variable domain, completed using reference TRBV7-9 and TRBJ1-2, is DTGVSQNPRHKITKRGQNVTFRCDPISEHNRLYWYRQTLGQGPEFLTYFQNEAQLEKSRLLSDRFSAERPKGSFSTLEIQRTEQGDSAMYLCASSLALGQGAFYGYTFGSGTRLTVV.

The chain carries TRBV9 and TRBJ2-2; 11 nucleotides line up with TRBD2. Germline V CDR1 and CDR2: SGDLS, YYNGEE. This CDR3 has 16 amino acids. J gave up 4 bases and V 3 bases, and 5 bases lay outside the gene matches. CDR3 DNA: TGTGCCAGCAGCGCCGGACTAGCGGGTGTCACCGGGGAGCTGTTTTTT. Protein sequence: CASSAGLAGVTGELFF. Based on the CDR3 plus reference TRBV9 and TRBJ2-2, the full variable domain is DSGVTQTPKHLITATGQRVTLRCSPRSGDLSVYWYQQSLDQGLQFLIQYYNGEERAKGNILERFSAQQFPDLHSELNLSSLELGDSALYFCASSAGLAGVTGELFFGEGSRLTVL.

This chain links TRBV10-2 with TRBJ1-1; D is possibly TRBD1 (5 bases). Per germline, CDR1 WSHSY and CDR2 SAAADI. The CDR3 runs to 14 residues. V lost 3 bases and J lost 5, with 13 bases in between. The CDR3 loop reads CASSESQGWTEAFF. In DNA form, the CDR3 reads TGCGCCAGCAGTGAATCCCAGGGCTGGACTGAAGCTTTCTTT.